The next 22 T cell receptor beta chains were all read from a single sample in a study of cytomegalovirus exposure and HLA in healthy donors (dated by TCRdb to 2016 to 2017). The library was made by the immunoSEQ multiplex PCR assay. A mixture of 60 forward primers for TCR Vbeta segments and 13 reverse primers for TCR Jbeta segments was used in the multiplex PCR. Held by TCRdb, this immuneACCESS table contains in-frame sequences only and omits some clones. Under half of the omission traces to an unresolved V gene where checked; the cause of the rest is unknown. The sample data list under 200,000 clones, and around 80% of these were observed just once. The ten largest clones represent under 0.9% of the sample. The sample consisted of PBMCs. These receptors originate from a woman between 35 and 50 years old in good health and CMV-seronegative.

This chain joins TRBV15 and TRBJ2-5, with 7 bases lining up with TRBD2. The CDR3 spans 15 residues. Germline CDR1 reads LNHNV; CDR2 reads YYDKDF (reference sequence). V lost 1 base, J lost 1 base, and 3 bases stayed unmatched. The CDR3 region has the DNA TGTGCCACCAGCAGAGTTACTAGCGCCCAAGAGACCCAGTACTTC. It yields the protein CATSRVTSAQETQYF. Combining the CDR3 with reference TRBV15 and TRBJ2-5 gives the whole variable domain DAMVIQNPRYQVTQFGKPVTLSCSQTLNHNVMYWYQQKSSQAPKLLFHYYDKDFNNEADTPDNFQSRRPNTSFCFLDIRSPGLGDTAMYLCATSRVTSAQETQYFGPGTRLLVL.

In its sample, this clone was seen a few times. The rearrangement links TRBV7-9 to TRBJ1-4, with unresolved D. The V end was cut by 5 bases, the J end by 7 bases, with 17 bases between. There are 15 residues in the CDR3. Germline values: CDR1 SEHNR, CDR2 FQNEAQ (reference sequence). CDR3 protein: CASSPGADWGEKLFF. As DNA, the CDR3 is TGTGCCAGCAGCCCGGGAGCAGATTGGGGTGAAAAACTGTTTTTT.

This sequence joins TRBV7-9 and TRBJ2-2, with D unresolved. CDR3 length: 13 amino acids. V lost 0 bases to trimming and J lost 7 bases, with 6 bases between them. In germline, CDR1 is SEHNR, CDR2 FQNEAQ (reference sequence). This CDR3 is CASSLARRGELFF. CDR3 sequence (DNA): TGTGCCAGCAGCTTAGCGCGCCGCGGGGAGCTGTTTTTT.

The chain carries TRBV28 and TRBJ2-7; perhaps TRBD2 as D (5 bases). V lost 2 bases, J lost 0 bases, and 11 bases lay in between. Germline CDR1 is MDHEN and CDR2 is SYDVKM. CDR3 length: 15 residues. The CDR3 region has the DNA TGTGCCAGCAGTTTAGCGGGCCTAAGCTCCTACGAGCAGTACTTC. Protein: CASSLAGLSSYEQYF. Filled out from reference TRBV28 and TRBJ2-7, the complete variable domain reads DVKVTQSSRYLVKRTGEKVFLECVQDMDHENMFWYRQDPGLGLRLIYFSYDVKMKEKGDIPEGYSVSREKKERFSLILESASTNQTSMYLCASSLAGLSSYEQYFGPGTRLTVT.

The chain recombines TRBV10-3 with TRBJ1-4; D uncertain. This CDR3 comprises 16 residues. The V end was cut by 4 bases, the J end by 0 bases, with 12 bases between. Germline CDR1 and CDR2: ENHRY and SYGVKD. CDR3 DNA: TGTGCCATCAGTGGTGGTGAGCTTGCAACTAATGAAAAACTGTTTTTT. As protein: CAISGGELATNEKLFF.

The chain joins TRBV19 to TRBJ2-1; D possibly corresponds to TRBD2 (6 bases). Trimming took off 2 bases at V and 8 bases at J, with 13 bases between the two ends. Germline V gives CDR1 LNHDA, CDR2 SQIVND (reference sequence). The CDR3 totals 14 residues. The DNA of the CDR3 is TGTGCCAGTAGTATAACGAGTAGGAGGGATGAGCAGTTCTTC. Residues: CASSITSRRDEQFF.

J is TRBJ1-2 and V is TRBV20-1, with unresolved D. The V gene's germline CDR1 is DFQATT and CDR2 SNEGSKA (reference sequence). The CDR3 extends over 11 amino acids. With 1 base removed from V and 6 bases from J, the gap between germline ends came to 6 bases. The CDR3 here is CSARVDHGYTF. CDR3 nucleotide sequence: TGCAGTGCTAGAGTAGATCATGGCTACACCTTC.

V gene TRBV6-1 combines with J gene TRBJ2-7; D call uncertain. The V gene's germline CDR1 is MNHNS and CDR2 SASEGT. The CDR3 contains 13 residues. Trimming left V 2 bases short and J 2 bases short, with 7 bases between. CDR3 region: CASSENRPYEQYF. CDR3 nucleotides: TGTGCCAGCAGTGAAAACAGACCCTACGAGCAGTACTTC.

Turning to this clone: Other DNA sequences in this sample translate to the same CDR3. This chain connects TRBV30 to TRBJ2-7; the match to TRBD1 covers 9 bases. J gave up 6 bases and V 4 bases, and 10 bases lay outside the gene matches. This CDR3 spans 14 amino acids. CDR1 is GTSNPN and CDR2 is SVGIG in the germline V gene (reference sequence). DNA of the CDR3: TGTGCCTGGACGGGACAGGGTCAATTGGGCGAGCAGTACTTC. Protein sequence: CAWTGQGQLGEQYF. The whole variable domain, remainder taken from reference TRBV30 and TRBJ2-7, is SQTIHQWPATLVQPVGSPLSLECTVEGTSNPNLYWYRQAAGRGLQLLFYSVGIGQISSEVPQNLSASRPQDRQFILSSKKLLLSDSGFYLCAWTGQGQLGEQYFGPGTRLTVT.

The chain couples TRBV7-2 to TRBJ2-1, with 7 positions matching TRBD2. Losses at the gene ends were 2 bases for V and 15 bases for J; bases not matched to a gene: 7. The CDR3 has 12 residues. Germline loops: CDR1 SGHTA, CDR2 FQGNSA. In DNA form, the CDR3 reads TGTGCCAGCAGCTTAACAAGCGGGAAGGGGTTCTTC. Translation: CASSLTSGKGFF.

The chain employs TRBV7-9 and TRBJ2-5, with 9 bases matching TRBD2. In germline, CDR1 is SEHNR, CDR2 FQNEAQ (reference sequence). The trim removed 6 bases at V and 7 bases at J, leaving 15 bases unmatched. The CDR3 is 16 residues long. Written as DNA, the CDR3 is TGTGCCAGCAGTCTTAGGGTAACGGGACTAGCAGCGACCCAGTACTTC. Translating gives CASSLRVTGLAATQYF.

Written as DNA, the CDR3 is TGTGCCAGCAGCTTGGACAGGGGGGCTGGGGCCAACGTCCTGACTTTC. It encodes CASSLDRGAGANVLTF. The V gene is TRBV5-6, the J gene TRBJ2-6; TRBD1 agrees at 8 bases. Germline V gives CDR1 SGHDT, CDR2 YYEEEE. V was clipped by 0 bases and J by 2 bases; unmatched bases: 1. CDR3 length: 16 residues.

The chain uses TRBV5-1 and TRBJ2-3; weak D call: TRBD1 (6 bases). The CDR3 spans 15 residues. Germline CDR1 and CDR2: SGHRS and YFSETQ. V was clipped by 0 bases and J by 4 bases, with 12 bases between them. CDR3 DNA sequence: TGCGCCAGCAGCTTGGATACAGGGTCGCCAGATACGCAGTATTTT. It encodes CASSLDTGSPDTQYF.

The chain carries TRBV4-2 and TRBJ1-2, with no clear D. V lost 2 bases, J lost 8 bases, and 12 bases lay in between. From germline, CDR1 is LGHNA and CDR2 YNFKEQ. CDR3 length equals 13 residues. This CDR3 reads CASSQPREGGYTF. Written as DNA, the CDR3 is TGTGCCAGCAGCCAACCCCGGGAAGGGGGCTACACCTTC.

This clone has just a few counts. The chain joins TRBV5-1 to TRBJ1-1; D remains ambiguous. This CDR3 contains 15 residues. Trimming pared 5 bases from V and 5 bases from J, leaving 19 bases between. Germline V gives CDR1 SGHRS, CDR2 YFSETQ. In nucleotides, the CDR3 is TGCGCCAGCAGGTCTCTAGGCGCCGACGCGACTGAAGCTTTCTTT. It yields the protein CASRSLGADATEAFF.

This clone was counted once. The chain couples TRBV6-1 to TRBJ1-5, with 7 positions matching TRBD1. CDR1 and CDR2 from the germline V gene are MNHNS and SASEGT. Germline trimming cut 6 bases from V and 0 bases from J; bases unmatched to any gene: 5. This CDR3 region has 15 residues. The DNA for the CDR3 is TGTGCCAGCAGGGACAGGCTTTATAGCAATCAGCCCCAGCATTTT. Protein sequence: CASRDRLYSNQPQHF.

The chain combines TRBV7-9 with TRBJ2-1, with TRBD2 identical over 14 bases. Trimming at V came to 4 bases and at J to 9 bases, leaving 8 bases not matched to a gene. The germline V gene has CDR1 SEHNR and CDR2 FQNEAQ (reference sequence). The length of the CDR3 is 16 residues. The CDR3 region is CASSSRLAGGPGEQFF. DNA for the CDR3: TGTGCCAGCAGCTCTCGACTAGCGGGAGGGCCAGGTGAGCAGTTCTTC.

Remarks on this clone: A read error may produce the germline difference seen at one junction end. V usage is TRBV11-2 and J usage is TRBJ2-7; 7 bases match TRBD2. Germline V lookup: CDR1 SGHAT, CDR2 FQNNGV. CDR3 length: 15 amino acids. CDR3 in DNA: TGTGCCAGCAGATTAGAGGAACTAGCGTCTTACGAGCAGTACTTC. This encodes CASRLEELASYEQYF.

The chain joins TRBV7-9 to TRBJ1-4, with D perhaps TRBD1 (6 bases). Trimming took 0 bases from V and 7 from J, leaving 15 bases between them. The V gene's germline CDR1 is SEHNR and CDR2 FQNEAQ (reference sequence). The CDR3 is 16 amino acids. CDR3 protein: CASSLAQGGNFEKLFF. The CDR3 DNA reads TGTGCCAGCAGCTTAGCGCAAGGGGGTAACTTTGAAAAACTGTTTTTT.

The rearrangement joins TRBV30 to TRBJ1-1; 10 nucleotides line up with TRBD1. The CDR3 covers 12 residues. Germline CDR1 GTSNPN, CDR2 SVGIG (reference sequence). V shed 8 bases and J 2 bases; nucleotides not matched to a gene: 2. The CDR3 DNA reads as TGTGCCCGGGACAGGGGAAACACTGAAGCTTTCTTT. Translation gives CARDRGNTEAFF.

This clone was seen more than once but under ten times. The rearrangement uses TRBV6-1 and TRBJ2-3, with D uncertain. The V and J ends lost 8 bases and 0 bases respectively, with 6 bases between them. The CDR3 spans 12 residues. Germline CDR1 MNHNS, CDR2 SASEGT. The CDR3 loop reads CASRRSTDTQYF. CDR3 bases: TGTGCCAGCCGTCGGAGCACAGATACGCAGTATTTT.

This rearrangement joins TRBV30 to TRBJ2-3; D is uncertain. This CDR3 is built from 14 residues. CDR1 GTSNPN and CDR2 SVGIG come from the germline V gene (reference sequence). Trimming took 1 base from V and 2 from J, leaving 10 bases between them. CDR3 protein: CAWSGHGYTDTQYF. CDR3 nucleotide sequence: TGTGCCTGGAGTGGACATGGGTACACAGATACGCAGTATTTT.